Shown below are 25 T cell receptor beta chains from a single sample sequenced in a study of T cells after yellow fever vaccination. TCRdb re-called the 5' RACE reads with MiXCR, one entry per CDR3 protein. The sample contains approximately 550,000 distinct CDR3 sequences, 15% to 20% of which appear only once. This specimen consisted of PBMCs, obtained 15 days after the yellow fever booster vaccination. These receptors originate from a man aged 30 to 39 who received the YFV17D yellow fever vaccine.

This clonotype has just one count. This rearrangement joins TRBV5-6 to TRBJ2-1; a weak D match, TRBD1 (5 bases). CDR1 is SGHDT and CDR2 is YYEEEE in the germline V gene. The V end lost 5 bases, the J end lost 8 bases, and 14 bases lay between the germline ends. The CDR3 is 13 residues long. CDR3 in amino acids: CASRLQGSDEQFF. CDR3 bases: TGTGCCAGCAGACTCCAGGGCTCCGATGAGCAGTTCTTC.

The rearrangement joins TRBV30 to TRBJ1-3; maybe TRBD1 (5 bases). The CDR3 loop spans 14 amino acids. Trimming stripped 4 bases from V and 0 bases from J, with 10 bases between. Germline CDR1 reads GTSNPN; CDR2 reads SVGIG (reference sequence). CDR3: CAWTGLISGNTIYF. In DNA form, the CDR3 reads TGTGCCTGGACGGGACTGATCTCTGGAAACACCATATATTTT.

The chain links TRBV20-1 to TRBJ1-6; TRBD1 agrees at 7 bases. Germline V lookup: CDR1 DFQATT, CDR2 SNEGSKA (reference sequence). V was pared by 6 bases and J by 8 bases, with 7 bases of the junction left unmatched. CDR3 length: 13 residues. DNA of the CDR3: TGCAGTGCCTACAGGGGTTCGGATTCACCCCTCCACTTT. It yields the protein CSAYRGSDSPLHF.

This chain joins TRBV20-1 and TRBJ2-7; TRBD2 aligns across 7 bases. After removal of 2 bases from V and 0 bases from J, the junction contained 7 bases not matched to a gene. The V gene's germline CDR1 is DFQATT and CDR2 SNEGSKA (reference sequence). This CDR3 has 15 residues. The CDR3 DNA sequence: TGCAGTGCTAGAATTAGCGGGTCCCTCTCCTACGAGCAGTACTTC. Its protein product is CSARISGSLSYEQYF.

This clonotype was recorded a few times. This sequence joins TRBV23-1 and TRBJ2-1, with a possible D match to TRBD1 (6 bases). TRBV23-1 carries the ORF label, with uncertain function. This CDR3 is built from 16 residues. V lost 0 bases and J 4 bases, leaving 13 bases between the germline ends. The CDR3 protein is CASSQSGQPGYNEQFF. DNA for the CDR3: TGCGCCAGCAGTCAATCAGGACAGCCTGGTTACAATGAGCAGTTCTTC.

V is TRBV20-1 and J is TRBJ1-2; D is ambiguous. Deletions cut 3 bases from V and 2 bases from J, with 10 bases between. CDR3 length: 13 amino acids. Looked up from germline, CDR1 is DFQATT and CDR2 is SNEGSKA (reference sequence). The CDR3 here is CSASGNANYGYTF. As DNA, the CDR3 is TGCAGTGCTAGTGGTAACGCAAACTATGGCTACACCTTC.

This clonotype has more than one count but fewer than ten. The chain uses TRBV12-3 or TRBV12-4 and TRBJ2-7; TRBD2 matches at 8 bases. This CDR3 has 13 residues. The V and J ends lost 6 bases and 10 bases, in that order; junction bases with no gene match: 11. In DNA, the CDR3 is TGTGCCAGCAGCACGGGACACGGGGGGGACCAGTACTTC. Translation: CASSTGHGGDQYF.

The genes are TRBV7-8 and TRBJ2-2; D is undetermined. The CDR3 extends over 16 amino acids. Germline V lookup: CDR1 SGHVS, CDR2 FQNEAQ. The ends were cut back, 3 bases at V and 2 bases at J, with 13 bases in the middle. CDR3 in amino acids: CASSFFGELNTGELFF. The CDR3 DNA reads TGTGCCAGCAGCTTTTTTGGGGAACTAAACACCGGGGAGCTGTTTTTT.

The sample holds a few counts of this clonotype. This sequence joins TRBV5-4 and TRBJ2-7, with TRBD1 identical over 7 bases. CDR1 is SGHNT, CDR2 YYREEE, per germline (reference sequence). Unmatched junction bases numbered 10, after V lost 4 bases and J lost 3 bases. The CDR3 runs to 15 residues. The CDR3 nucleotides are TGTGCCAGCAGCGACACCGGGACAGCAAACTACGAGCAGTACTTC. Amino acid sequence: CASSDTGTANYEQYF.

The rearrangement uses TRBV10-3 and TRBJ2-1; D not resolved. Germline CDR1 and CDR2: ENHRY and SYGVKD. V was clipped by 6 bases and J by 0 bases, with 9 bases between them. The CDR3 totals 14 residues. The CDR3 sequence: CAISGPGSYNEQFF. In DNA form, the CDR3 reads TGTGCCATCAGCGGCCCGGGCTCCTACAATGAGCAGTTCTTC.

The rearrangement joins TRBV29-1 to TRBJ2-7, with TRBD2 identical over 14 bases. This CDR3 has 15 amino acids. The V gene end was trimmed by 7 bases and the J gene end by 2 bases; junction bases not matched to a gene: 7. CDR1 is SQVTM, CDR2 ANQGSEA, per germline. CDR3 in amino acids: CSATRTSGRPYEQYF. In DNA form, the CDR3 reads TGCAGCGCCACCCGGACTAGCGGGAGGCCCTACGAGCAGTACTTC.

The chain uses TRBV29-1 and TRBJ2-5, with 8 bases matching TRBD2. CDR1 is SQVTM, CDR2 ANQGSEA, per germline. J lost 5 bases, V lost 6 bases, and 11 bases had no gene match. The CDR3 spans 14 residues. The CDR3 region is CSVGTGTRRETQYF. CDR3 sequence (DNA): TGCAGCGTGGGGACCGGGACTAGAAGGGAGACCCAGTACTTC.

This clonotype was seen a few times. The V and J genes are TRBV7-8 and TRBJ2-1; D uncertain. Trimming shortened V by 0 bases and J by 7 bases, and 10 bases separated the two germline ends. From germline, CDR1 is SGHVS and CDR2 FQNEAQ. This CDR3 is built from 14 residues. This chain's CDR3 is CASSLAETPNEQFF. CDR3 DNA: TGTGCCAGCAGCTTAGCAGAGACTCCAAATGAGCAGTTCTTC.

This clonotype turned up a few times. Here the CDR3 reads CASTTGDSNQPQHF. The CDR3 DNA reads as TGTGCCAGCACCACAGGGGACAGCAATCAGCCCCAGCATTTT. The chain employs TRBV6-4 and TRBJ1-5, with TRBD1 matching over 7 bases. The J segment lost 1 base and the V segment lost 7 bases, leaving 4 bases of the junction unmatched. CDR1 MRHNA and CDR2 SNTAGT come from the germline V gene. The CDR3 is made up of 14 amino acids.

This clonotype occurred a few times. This sequence joins TRBV30 and TRBJ2-1; D unclear. The CDR3 loop spans 14 amino acids. Germline assignment: CDR1 GTSNPN and CDR2 SVGIG (reference sequence). Trimming shortened V by 4 bases and J by 0 bases, and 10 bases separated the two germline ends. CDR3 protein: CAWNSGHSYNEQFF. DNA of the CDR3: TGTGCCTGGAACTCGGGTCACTCCTACAATGAGCAGTTCTTC.

This CDR3 reads CASMKQGRETQYF. CDR3 coding DNA: TGCGCCAGCATGAAACAGGGGAGGGAGACCCAGTACTTC. The chain recombines TRBV5-1 with TRBJ2-5; D is possibly TRBD1 (7 bases). CDR3 length: 13 residues. From germline, CDR1 is SGHRS and CDR2 YFSETQ. V gave up 6 bases and J gave up 5 bases, with 14 bases separating them.

This clonotype has a handful of counts. This chain uses TRBV12-3 or TRBV12-4 with TRBJ1-4, with D maybe TRBD1 (5 bases). The CDR3 spans 13 residues. The germline V and J ends were trimmed by 3 bases and 8 bases, with 10 bases remaining between them. CDR3: CASSFGGGEKLFF. The CDR3, as DNA: TGTGCCAGCAGTTTTGGGGGTGGCGAAAAACTGTTTTTT.

This clonotype was found a few times. The chain carries TRBV6-4 and TRBJ2-1; D is unclear. From germline, CDR1 is MRHNA and CDR2 SNTAGT. V shed 3 bases and J shed 0 bases, with 9 bases lying between them. This CDR3 comprises 15 residues. In DNA, the CDR3 is TGTGCCAGCAGTGAACAAATGAGCTCCTACAATGAGCAGTTCTTC. As protein: CASSEQMSSYNEQFF.

This clonotype was seen a handful of times. This chain links TRBV5-1 with TRBJ2-2, with 8 bases fitting TRBD1. J lost 5 bases, V lost 3 bases, and 6 bases had no gene match. The length of the CDR3 is 15 residues. Germline V lookup: CDR1 SGHRS, CDR2 YFSETQ. In nucleotides, the CDR3 is TGCGCCAGCAGCTACCGGGACAGGCGAACCGGGGAGCTGTTTTTT. Protein: CASSYRDRRTGELFF.

The chain recombines TRBV19 with TRBJ2-1; 12 bases fit TRBD2. V shed 5 bases, J shed 7 bases, and the junction held 6 bases outside the gene matches. The CDR3 spans 15 residues. Per the germline V gene, CDR1 is LNHDA and CDR2 is SQIVND (reference sequence). The CDR3 here is CASSAGLAGPNEQFF. The CDR3 bases are TGTGCCAGTAGTGCCGGACTAGCGGGACCAAATGAGCAGTTCTTC.

This chain links TRBV25-1 with TRBJ2-7; D uncertain. Trimming took 2 bases from V and 1 from J, leaving 15 bases between them. Germline V gives CDR1 MGHDK, CDR2 SYGVNS. There are 16 residues in the CDR3. Written as DNA, the CDR3 is TGTGCCAGCAGTGAACTTGGGGATATCCAGTCCTACGAGCAGTACTTC. Its translation is CASSELGDIQSYEQYF.

This clonotype has at least ten counts. This chain uses TRBV20-1 with TRBJ2-7, with TRBD1 as a possible D gene (6 bases). Between the trimmed V and J ends, which lost 0 bases and 2 bases, there was a span of 8 bases. In germline, CDR1 is DFQATT, CDR2 SNEGSKA (reference sequence). The CDR3 covers 13 residues. DNA of the CDR3: TGCAGTGCTAGAGACAGGGACACCTACGAGCAGTACTTC. Its protein product is CSARDRDTYEQYF.

CDR3 protein: CASSSYGGNEQYF. The CDR3 coding sequence is TGTGCCAGCAGCTCATACGGGGGAAACGAGCAGTACTTC. The chain is built from TRBV14 and TRBJ2-7, with TRBD2 as a possible D gene (6 bases). The CDR3 extends over 13 amino acids. The V and J ends lost 5 bases and 5 bases respectively, with 13 bases between them. Germline CDR1 and CDR2: SGHDN and FVKESK.

V usage is TRBV7-2 and J usage is TRBJ1-5; D gene uncertain. In germline, CDR1 is SGHTA, CDR2 FQGNSA. Deletions cut 3 bases from V and 5 bases from J, with 11 bases between. This CDR3 is 14 amino acids long. CDR3 sequence reads: CASSLGPADQPQHF. CDR3 DNA: TGTGCCAGCAGCTTGGGCCCCGCTGATCAGCCCCAGCATTTT.

This clonotype was detected a few times. The chain links TRBV28 to TRBJ2-1, with 10 nucleotides matching TRBD2. This CDR3 comprises 16 residues. Germline V gives CDR1 MDHEN, CDR2 SYDVKM. Germline trimming cut 7 bases from V and 7 bases from J; bases unmatched to any gene: 13. In nucleotides, the CDR3 is TGTGCCAGCATACCGCTAGCGGGAGTGCTGGGTAATGAGCAGTTCTTC. Residues: CASIPLAGVLGNEQFF.